This passage covers 27 T cell receptor beta chains from one sample sequenced in a study of PD-1 blockade in classical Hodgkin lymphoma. In every patient, relapse followed autologous stem cell transplantation, while exposure to brentuximab vedotin differed. Assay used: immunoSEQ multiplex PCR; TCRdb lists only in-frame clones, some missing. In the table there are 50,000 to 75,000 clones, around 88% of which are singletons. The starting material was peripheral blood mononuclear cells (PBMCs), obtained at baseline. The receptor set was obtained from a human donor with classical Hodgkin lymphoma.

The V call is TRBV7-2, the J call TRBJ2-5, with 7 bases identical to TRBD1. J was trimmed by 0 bases and V by 4 bases; bases with no gene match: 2. Germline CDR1 reads SGHTA; CDR2 reads FQGNSA. The CDR3 is 14 amino acids. The CDR3 is CASSSGQYQETQYF. In nucleotides, the CDR3 is TGTGCCAGCAGCTCGGGACAGTACCAAGAGACCCAGTACTTC. The full variable domain, rest sourced from reference TRBV7-2 and TRBJ2-5, is GAGVSQSPSNKVTEKGKDVELRCDPISGHTALYWYRQSLGQGLEFLIYFQGNSAPDKSGLPSDRFSAERTGGSVSTLTIQRTQQEDSAVYLCASSSGQYQETQYFGPGTRLLVL.

This clone was counted once. The rearrangement uses TRBV5-8 and TRBJ1-1; D call uncertain. V shed 2 bases and J shed 1 base, with 6 bases lying between them. This CDR3 spans 13 amino acids. CDR1 and CDR2 from the germline V gene are SGHTS and YDEGEE. The CDR3 DNA sequence: TGTGCCAGCAGCTTAACGGGGAACACTGAAGCTTTCTTT. Its protein product is CASSLTGNTEAFF.

The chain has TRBV7-6 and TRBJ1-2; D unclear. CDR1 is SGHVS and CDR2 is FNYEAQ in the germline V gene. V lost 1 base and J lost 2, with 11 bases in between. The CDR3 length is 15 residues. DNA of the CDR3: TGTGCCAGCAGCTTAGACAGAGATTCAAACTATGGCTACACCTTC. Encoded protein: CASSLDRDSNYGYTF. Complete variable domain (other parts from reference TRBV7-6 and TRBJ1-2): GAGVSQSPRYKVTKRGQDVALRCDPISGHVSLYWYRQALGQGPEFLTYFNYEAQQDKSGLPNDRFSAERPEGSISTLTIQRTEQRDSAMYRCASSLDRDSNYGYTFGSGTRLTVV.

The V gene is TRBV7-6, the J gene TRBJ2-3; D possibly corresponds to TRBD2 (6 bases). This CDR3 contains 16 residues. V lost 1 base and J 1 base, leaving 12 bases between the germline ends. Germline CDR1 reads SGHVS; CDR2 reads FNYEAQ. The DNA for the CDR3 is TGTGCCAGCAGCTTAGGCTCGGCGGGACGCACAGATACGCAGTATTTT. This gives the protein CASSLGSAGRTDTQYF.

This chain uses TRBV7-9 with TRBJ2-3; the D call may be TRBD1 or TRBD2 (5 bases each). The V gene's germline CDR1 is SEHNR and CDR2 FQNEAQ (reference sequence). There are 15 residues in the CDR3. Between the trimmed V and J ends, which lost 1 base and 0 bases, there was a span of 8 bases. CDR3 nucleotides: TGTGCCAGCAGCTTAGATGGGGGAAGCACAGATACGCAGTATTTT. Residues: CASSLDGGSTDTQYF.

The chain employs TRBV27 and TRBJ2-7, with 8 positions matching TRBD1. This CDR3 contains 16 residues. With V trimmed by 5 bases and J by 0 bases, 9 bases remained unmatched. Germline CDR1 is MNHEY and CDR2 is SMNVEV (reference sequence). The CDR3 nucleotides are TGTGCCAGCAGTAGACACAGGGGGGAGAGCTCCTACGAGCAGTACTTC. Its translation is CASSRHRGESSYEQYF.

V is TRBV18 and J is TRBJ2-5, with D unresolved. The CDR3 has 14 amino acids. The V gene's germline CDR1 is KGHSH and CDR2 LQKENI. V was shortened by 0 bases and J by 4 bases, with 9 bases between the two germline ends. The CDR3 DNA reads TGTGCCAGCTCACCACCTCGAGTTCGAGAGACCCAGTACTTC. Its translation: CASSPPRVRETQYF.

The chain uses TRBV7-2 and TRBJ1-2; 11 nucleotides line up with TRBD1. The CDR3 contains 16 residues. Trimming at V came to 4 bases and at J to 2 bases, leaving 6 bases not matched to a gene. Germline lookup yields CDR1 SGHTA and CDR2 FQGNSA. CDR3 in DNA: TGTGCCAGCAGCTCCGGGACAGGGGGGAGAAACTATGGCTACACCTTC. As protein: CASSSGTGGRNYGYTF. The entire variable domain, with the rest obtained from reference TRBV7-2 and TRBJ1-2, is as follows: GAGVSQSPSNKVTEKGKDVELRCDPISGHTALYWYRQSLGQGLEFLIYFQGNSAPDKSGLPSDRFSAERTGGSVSTLTIQRTQQEDSAVYLCASSSGTGGRNYGYTFGSGTRLTVV.

This sequence joins TRBV7-2 and TRBJ2-7; D possibly matches TRBD1 or TRBD2 (6 bases each). Trimming cost V 5 bases and J 3 bases, with 17 bases left between them. CDR1 is SGHTA and CDR2 is FQGNSA in the germline V gene. The CDR3 runs to 15 residues. The CDR3 spells CASSPQRGAGYEQYF. CDR3 sequence (DNA): TGTGCCAGCAGCCCACAGAGGGGGGCAGGCTACGAGCAGTACTTC.

The chain employs TRBV5-4 and TRBJ1-2, with TRBD1 matching 8 bases. The CDR3 loop spans 14 amino acids. The junction had 8 bases not matched to a gene; V was cut back by 3 bases and J by 7 bases. The V gene's germline CDR1 is SGHNT and CDR2 YYREEE (reference sequence). The CDR3 sequence: CASSSSGGPGGYTF. CDR3 coding DNA: TGTGCCAGCAGCTCGTCAGGGGGCCCGGGTGGCTACACCTTC. The whole variable domain, remainder taken from reference TRBV5-4 and TRBJ1-2, is ETGVTQSPTHLIKTRGQQVTLRCSSQSGHNTVSWYQQALGQGPQFIFQYYREEENGRGNFPPRFSGLQFPNYSSELNVNALELDDSALYLCASSSSGGPGGYTFGSGTRLTVV.

This clone was observed a few times. This chain joins TRBV28 and TRBJ2-3; weak D call: TRBD2 (7 bases). The CDR3 has 16 residues. The V end was cut by 1 base, the J end by 5 bases, with 16 bases between. Germline V gene sequence: CDR1 MDHEN, CDR2 SYDVKM. The CDR3 nucleotides read TGTGCCAGCAGTTTATCGGGCGGGGGCCTCGGAGATACGCAGTATTTT. Translated, it gives CASSLSGGGLGDTQYF.

The V and J genes are TRBV7-2 and TRBJ1-5; D is unclear. Per germline, CDR1 SGHTA and CDR2 FQGNSA. This CDR3 spans 13 amino acids. Trimming removed 1 base at V and 3 bases at J, with 4 bases between. The CDR3: CASSLGTNQPQHF. CDR3 in DNA: TGTGCCAGCAGCTTAGGGACCAATCAGCCCCAGCATTTT.

This clone was found once. The chain recombines TRBV15 with TRBJ1-6; D unclear. The length of the CDR3 is 12 residues. Trimming cost V 3 bases and J 15 bases, with 12 bases left between them. CDR1 LNHNV and CDR2 YYDKDF come from the germline V gene (reference sequence). For the CDR3, the DNA is TGTGCCACCAGCAGGCCGCGGTCTTTCCTCCACTTT. This translates into CATSRPRSFLHF. Drawing the rest from reference TRBV15 and TRBJ1-6, the complete variable domain is DAMVIQNPRYQVTQFGKPVTLSCSQTLNHNVMYWYQQKSSQAPKLLFHYYDKDFNNEADTPDNFQSRRPNTSFCFLDIRSPGLGDTAMYLCATSRPRSFLHFGNGTRLTVT.

The chain uses TRBV7-2 and TRBJ1-2; D is ambiguous. Trimming took off 1 base at V and 1 base at J, with 4 bases between the two ends. The CDR3 loop spans 13 amino acids. Germline V gene sequence: CDR1 SGHTA, CDR2 FQGNSA. The CDR3 bases are TGTGCCAGCAGCTTAGGCGTTAACTATGGCTACACCTTC. Residues: CASSLGVNYGYTF.

The chain carries TRBV18 and TRBJ2-7; possibly TRBD1 for D (5 bases). V gave up 1 base and J gave up 0 bases, with 16 bases separating them. Germline-derived CDR1 and CDR2 are KGHSH and LQKENI. The CDR3 has 17 amino acids. The DNA for the CDR3 is TGTGCCAGCTCACCACGAGCAGGGTCGGCGAGCTCCTACGAGCAGTACTTC. Protein: CASSPRAGSASSYEQYF.

V is TRBV4-1 and J is TRBJ2-5; tentatively, D is TRBD2 (6 bases). Germline CDR1 is MGHRA and CDR2 is YSYEKL. CDR3 length: 13 residues. The ends were cut back, 6 bases at V and 5 bases at J, with 13 bases in the middle. The CDR3 spells CASSHGGLETQYF. The DNA of the CDR3 is TGCGCCAGCAGTCACGGGGGTTTGGAGACCCAGTACTTC.

V gene TRBV5-1 combines with J gene TRBJ2-5; possible D gene TRBD1, 6 bases. Matching the DNA end better, TRBJ2-7 makes the J call doubtful. Germline CDR1 and CDR2: SGHRS and YFSETQ. The CDR3 consists of 15 residues. Written as DNA, the CDR3 is TGCGCCAGCAGCTTGGACCCAGGACAGACCTACGAGCAGTACTTC. Residues: CASSLDPGQTYEQYF.

V is TRBV6-6 and J is TRBJ2-5; no clear D. Germline V gene lookup returns CDR1 MNHNY and CDR2 SVGAGI (reference sequence). This CDR3 region has 13 residues. V dropped 7 bases and J dropped 4 bases, with 13 bases sitting between them. CDR3 sequence (DNA): TGTGCCAGCATTGAGTTAGGACGAGAGACCCAGTACTTC. Translation: CASIELGRETQYF.

This clone has just one count. The chain is built from TRBV19 and TRBJ1-3, with D possibly TRBD1 on 5 matching bases. V was cut by 5 bases and J by 3 bases, with 14 bases left in between. From germline, CDR1 is LNHDA and CDR2 SQIVND (reference sequence). The CDR3 is made up of 15 amino acids. CDR3 DNA: TGTGCCAGTAGTTCAAACCGGGACGGTGGAAACACCATATATTTT. Its protein product is CASSSNRDGGNTIYF.

The V gene is TRBV27, the J gene TRBJ2-7; D is unresolved. This CDR3 spans 14 amino acids. V was clipped by 3 bases and J by 2 bases, with 11 bases between them. Germline values: CDR1 MNHEY, CDR2 SMNVEV (reference sequence). The CDR3 protein is CASSFSRGPYEQYF. The DNA of the CDR3 is TGTGCCAGCAGTTTTTCCCGTGGCCCCTACGAGCAGTACTTC.

The V call is TRBV5-1, the J call TRBJ1-3; tentative D call: TRBD1 (5 bases). Germline CDR1 is SGHRS and CDR2 is YFSETQ. V dropped 9 bases and J dropped 0 bases, with 19 bases sitting between them. CDR3 size: 16 residues. The CDR3 DNA sequence: TGCGCCACTACTCAAGGGACTTCTAACTCTGGAAACACCATATATTTT. Amino acid sequence: CATTQGTSNSGNTIYF.

This chain connects TRBV4-2 to TRBJ2-2; 12 bases are a match to TRBD2. The CDR3 has 20 residues. Looked up from germline, CDR1 is LGHNA and CDR2 is YNFKEQ. Losses at the gene ends were 1 base for V and 2 bases for J; bases not matched to a gene: 11. CDR3 nucleotides: TGTGCCAGCAGCCAAGTTGGGGTGACTAGCGGGGGCCTCAACACCGGGGAGCTGTTTTTT. It translates to CASSQVGVTSGGLNTGELFF.

J is TRBJ2-3 and V is TRBV4-2; TRBD2 aligns across 9 bases. This CDR3 is 17 amino acids long. J lost 1 base, V lost 4 bases, and 9 bases had no gene match. The V gene's germline CDR1 is LGHNA and CDR2 YNFKEQ. This chain's CDR3 is CASSLPGGGDGTDTQYF. The CDR3 region has the DNA TGTGCCAGCAGCCTTCCCGGCGGGGGGGATGGCACAGATACGCAGTATTTT.

This clone came up once. The chain couples TRBV19 to TRBJ2-2; D may match TRBD1 or TRBD2 (5 bases each). V lost 4 bases and J lost 4, with 16 bases in between. The CDR3 runs 16 residues. In germline, CDR1 is LNHDA, CDR2 SQIVND (reference sequence). This CDR3 is CASSTRGVGLTGELFF. CDR3 nucleotide sequence: TGTGCCAGTAGTACCCGAGGGGTAGGGCTCACCGGGGAGCTGTTTTTT.

The chain recombines TRBV11-2 with TRBJ2-3; tentative D call: TRBD2 (6 bases). Trimming removed 4 bases at V and 6 bases at J, with 14 bases between. The CDR3 spans 14 residues. Germline V CDR1 and CDR2: SGHAT, FQNNGV. The CDR3 DNA reads as TGTGCCAGCAGCTCCGCCCCCGCGGGGGATACGCAGTATTTT. The encoded protein is CASSSAPAGDTQYF. The full variable domain, in which reference TRBV11-2 and TRBJ2-3 provide the parts outside the CDR3, is EAGVAQSPRYKIIEKRQSVAFWCNPISGHATLYWYQQILGQGPKLLIQFQNNGVVDDSQLPKDRFSAERLKGVDSTLKIQPAKLEDSAVYLCASSSAPAGDTQYFGPGTRLTVL.

The V and J genes are TRBV14 and TRBJ2-7; possibly TRBD1 for D (6 bases). The V end lost 0 bases, the J end lost 4 bases, and 13 bases lay between the germline ends. CDR3 size: 15 residues. The germline V gene has CDR1 SGHDN and CDR2 FVKESK. Written as DNA, the CDR3 is TGTGCCAGCAGCCAAGATACAGGGAAATTTTACGAGCAGTACTTC. It specifies CASSQDTGKFYEQYF.

This chain uses TRBV7-2 with TRBJ1-2; D uncertain. This CDR3 has 15 residues. Germline V gene data show CDR1 as SGHTA and CDR2 as FQGNSA. Trimming took off 1 base at V and 8 bases at J, with 17 bases between the two ends. CDR3 protein: CASSLDPGKERGYTF. The DNA of the CDR3 is TGTGCCAGCAGCTTAGACCCAGGAAAGGAGAGAGGCTACACCTTC.